A single sample gave rise to the 5 T cell receptor beta chains below, sequenced in a study of spatial heterogeneity in lung cancer. TCRdb re-called the 5' RACE reads with MiXCR, one entry per CDR3 protein. This table has under 75,000 distinct CDR3 sequences, roughly 9% appearing once. The time point is: blood at routine non-recurrence follow-up after resection. The source material was PBMCs, sampled at follow-up. Source of these receptors: a female donor with early-stage non-small cell lung cancer.

This clonotype was picked up many times. The gene calls are TRBV7-8 and TRBJ2-7, with 9 nucleotides matching TRBD1. The CDR3 is 15 amino acids. V dropped 2 bases and J dropped 2; count of bases not matched to a gene: 4. The germline CDR1 and CDR2 sequences are SGHVS and FQNEAQ. CDR3 protein: CASSLQGQGAYEQYF. CDR3 nucleotides: TGTGCCAGCAGCTTACAGGGACAGGGAGCCTACGAGCAGTACTTC.

This clonotype was picked up a small number of times. The chain links TRBV19 to TRBJ1-5; the D gene is possibly TRBD1 (6 bases). V lost 8 bases and J 1 base, leaving 9 bases between the germline ends. This CDR3 spans 13 amino acids. Germline CDR1 reads LNHDA; CDR2 reads SQIVND (reference sequence). The CDR3 loop is CASVDRSNQPQHF. The CDR3 DNA reads as TGTGCCAGTGTCGACAGGAGCAATCAGCCCCAGCATTTT.

At least ten counts were recorded for this clonotype. The rearrangement links TRBV12-5 to TRBJ2-1; 9 bases agree with TRBD2. The CDR3 runs 19 residues. V dropped 1 base and J dropped 4; count of bases not matched to a gene: 14. Germline V gene data show CDR1 as LGHNT and CDR2 as FRNRAP. The CDR3 protein is CASGLALPYGREGYNEQFF. The CDR3 region has the DNA TGTGCTAGTGGTTTGGCACTCCCCTATGGGCGGGAGGGATACAATGAGCAGTTCTTC.

This clonotype has just one count. J is TRBJ2-7 and V is TRBV29-1; D is unresolved. Deletions cut 4 bases from V and 7 bases from J, with 17 bases between. The CDR3 extends over 13 amino acids. Germline CDR1 is SQVTM and CDR2 is ANQGSEA. The DNA of the CDR3 is TGCAGCGTTGCGGAACTCCTCCCTAAGGAGCAGTACTTC. Amino acid sequence: CSVAELLPKEQYF.

This clonotype was recorded many times. V is TRBV28 and J is TRBJ1-6; D ambiguous. This CDR3 spans 16 amino acids. Germline values: CDR1 MDHEN, CDR2 SYDVKM. V lost 5 bases to trimming and J lost 1 base, with 12 bases between them. CDR3 coding DNA: TGTGCCAGCAGTCCACTGGACCTGTCCTATAATTCACCCCTCCACTTT. Protein sequence: CASSPLDLSYNSPLHF.